The T cell receptor beta chain under discussion was sequenced for a study of cytomegalovirus exposure and HLA in healthy donors. Turning to the study itself: Within the Caucasian-associated ancestry cluster were roughly 79% of the approximately 400 genotyped donors. Study-level results: Sequencing likely produced, as an artifact, a cluster of highly shared sequence variants.

The germline V gene encodes CDR1 SGHAT and CDR2 FQNNGV. The CDR3 is 14 residues long. V lost 3 bases to trimming and J lost 1 base, with 8 bases between them. Notes on this clone: As yet, its antigen is unknown.

PCR employed 60 Vbeta and 13 Jbeta primers. Profiling relied on immunoSEQ multiplex PCR, and the TCRdb table lists in-frame clones only, not all of them. The data show 100,000 to 150,000 clones, around 78% seen once. Input material: PBMCs. The source is a woman aged 18-29 years in good health and CMV-seronegative. The rearrangement joins TRBV11-2 to TRBJ2-3, with D possibly being TRBD2 (6 bases). CDR3 sequence (DNA): TGTGCCAGCAGCTTTCTAGCGCGCACAGATACGCAGTATTTT. This gives the protein CASSFLARTDTQYF. The full variable domain, in which reference TRBV11-2 and TRBJ2-3 provide the parts outside the CDR3, is EAGVAQSPRYKIIEKRQSVAFWCNPISGHATLYWYQQILGQGPKLLIQFQNNGVVDDSQLPKDRFSAERLKGVDSTLKIQPAKLEDSAVYLCASSFLARTDTQYFGPGTRLTVL.